Below, 15 T cell receptor beta chains from the same sample are listed, as sequenced in a study of CD4 T cells in relation to SARS-CoV-2 and coronaviruses. The unexposed donors gave CD4+ T cells in about 2010-2019, prior to COVID-19. After around nine days of culture, CD4+ T cells were isolated. These receptors are not linked to any known antigen. Clones were read by immunoSEQ multiplex PCR, and TCRdb kept only the in-frame ones, dropping some. The sample lists about 19,000 clones; about 81% were seen once. The sequenced sample was CD4+ T cells from PBMCs, cultured in vitro. These receptors all stem from a human donor in good health.

This chain joins TRBV6-5 and TRBJ2-7; D unresolved. The V end was cut by 4 bases, the J end by 5 bases, with 15 bases between. The germline gives CDR1 MNHEY, CDR2 SVGAGI. This CDR3 comprises 14 residues. Here the CDR3 reads CASSFSQASNEQYF. The CDR3 bases are TGTGCCAGCAGTTTTTCCCAGGCGAGTAACGAGCAGTACTTC.

The gene calls are TRBV10-3 and TRBJ2-3; D might be TRBD2 (6 bases). The germline V gene encodes CDR1 ENHRY and CDR2 SYGVKD. The CDR3 covers 15 residues. Trimming cost V 11 bases and J 2 bases, with 20 bases left between them. The CDR3 protein is CASCPAGPDTDTQYF. The CDR3 region has the DNA TGTGCCTCCTGCCCCGCGGGACCTGACACAGATACGCAGTATTTT.

This chain connects TRBV10-3 to TRBJ2-2, with D perhaps TRBD1 (6 bases). Germline CDR1 reads ENHRY; CDR2 reads SYGVKD. Trimming took off 10 bases at V and 4 bases at J, with 13 bases between the two ends. This CDR3 comprises 13 residues. The CDR3 sequence: CATSTGSTGELFF. CDR3 DNA sequence: TGTGCCACCTCAACAGGGTCCACCGGGGAGCTGTTTTTT.

This chain uses TRBV19 with TRBJ1-2; no clear D gene. The CDR3 is 12 residues long. Germline lookup yields CDR1 LNHDA and CDR2 SQIVND (reference sequence). Deletions cut 3 bases from V and 8 bases from J, with 10 bases between. The DNA of the CDR3 is TGTGCCAGTAGTATCTCCCTTACCGGCTACACCTTC. This translates into CASSISLTGYTF.

V gene TRBV4-3 combines with J gene TRBJ2-1; D is perhaps TRBD1 (6 bases). V was clipped by 3 bases and J by 8 bases, with 26 bases between them. This CDR3 contains 18 residues. The germline V gene encodes CDR1 LGHNA and CDR2 YSLEER. In nucleotides, the CDR3 is TGCGCCAGCAGCCATCAAGGGCCAGGGACAAAAAAGGACCATGAGCAGTTCTTC. The encoded protein is CASSHQGPGTKKDHEQFF.

The chain has TRBV2 and TRBJ2-3, with TRBD2 matching over 7 bases. Germline CDR1 reads SNHLY; CDR2 reads FYNNEI. This CDR3 region has 14 residues. With 10 bases clipped from V and 1 base from J, the junction kept 8 bases outside the gene matches. CDR3 coding DNA: TGTGCCACCACAGCGGGGAGCGGCACAGATACGCAGTATTTT. Protein sequence: CATTAGSGTDTQYF.

CDR3: CAIRGGDGNTGELFF. DNA for the CDR3: TGTGCCATCAGAGGGGGGGATGGGAACACCGGGGAGCTGTTTTTT. This chain connects TRBV10-3 to TRBJ2-2; tentative D call: TRBD2 (7 bases). V was trimmed by 6 bases and J by 1 base, leaving 12 bases between them. CDR3 length: 15 amino acids. Looked up from germline, CDR1 is ENHRY and CDR2 is SYGVKD.

This clone was counted between two and nine times. The genes are TRBV6-6 and TRBJ1-2, with TRBD1 matching over 7 bases. The V segment lost 5 bases and the J segment 6 bases; nucleotides outside the gene matches: 9. Germline V gives CDR1 MNHNY, CDR2 SVGAGI (reference sequence). The CDR3 totals 14 residues. In DNA, the CDR3 is TGTGCCAGCAGTGATCTGACAGGGAGTAATGGCTACACCTTC. Its protein is CASSDLTGSNGYTF.

This clone was detected a few times. The chain couples TRBV6-6 to TRBJ2-7, with D possibly TRBD2 on 7 matching bases. Trimming pared 2 bases from V and 1 base from J, leaving 12 bases between. CDR3 size: 15 residues. Germline V gene data show CDR1 as MNHNY and CDR2 as SVGAGI (reference sequence). CDR3: CASSYGGDKSYEQYF. The CDR3 region has the DNA TGTGCCAGCAGTTACGGGGGGGACAAGTCCTACGAGCAGTACTTC.

The genes are TRBV4-3 and TRBJ1-2; D gene uncertain. From germline, CDR1 is LGHNA and CDR2 YSLEER. Trimming removed 1 base from V and 8 bases from J, with 17 bases in between. The CDR3 length is 15 residues. CDR3 sequence reads: CASSQGLRNSGGYTF. The CDR3 nucleotides are TGCGCCAGCAGCCAAGGGCTCAGGAACTCGGGGGGCTACACCTTC.

The V gene is TRBV7-2, the J gene TRBJ2-3; 7 nucleotides agree with TRBD1. The length of the CDR3 is 18 residues. V was clipped by 5 bases and J by 2 bases; unmatched bases: 16. Germline values: CDR1 SGHTA, CDR2 FQGNSA. The CDR3 DNA is TGTGCCAGCAGCGTCCGTATCGACAGGGATGGAGCCACAGATACGCAGTATTTT. This gives the protein CASSVRIDRDGATDTQYF. Drawing the rest from reference TRBV7-2 and TRBJ2-3, the complete variable domain is GAGVSQSPSNKVTEKGKDVELRCDPISGHTALYWYRQSLGQGLEFLIYFQGNSAPDKSGLPSDRFSAERTGGSVSTLTIQRTQQEDSAVYLCASSVRIDRDGATDTQYFGPGTRLTVL.

This clone was counted between two and nine times. The chain carries TRBV3-1 (or the pseudogene TRBV3-2) and TRBJ1-6, with no clear D. V lost 5 bases to trimming and J lost 4 bases, with 6 bases between them. This CDR3 comprises 13 residues. CDR1 LGHDT and CDR2 YNNKEL come from the germline V gene (reference sequence). CDR3 residues: CASSGRYNSPLHF. In DNA form, the CDR3 reads TGTGCCAGCAGCGGACGATATAATTCACCCCTCCACTTT.

The chain joins TRBV6-5 to TRBJ2-7, with 9 positions matching TRBD1. Germline lookup yields CDR1 MNHEY and CDR2 SVGAGI. The length of the CDR3 is 14 residues. Unmatched junction bases numbered 9, after V lost 6 bases and J lost 6 bases. The CDR3 DNA reads as TGTGCCAGCAGACCCGGGACAGGGTTTTTCGAGCAGTACTTC. Translating gives CASRPGTGFFEQYF.

The chain combines TRBV3-1 (or the pseudogene TRBV3-2) with TRBJ2-3; no reliable D call. V lost 1 base to trimming and J lost 1 base, with 9 bases between them. The CDR3 extends over 15 amino acids. CDR1 is LGHDT, CDR2 YNNKEL, per germline (reference sequence). The CDR3, as DNA: TGTGCCAGCAGCCAAGGACCGCTAGGCACAGATACGCAGTATTTT. Protein: CASSQGPLGTDTQYF.

The chain employs TRBV9 and TRBJ1-2; 8 bases agree with TRBD1. This CDR3 region has 14 residues. Trimming took 1 base from V and 4 from J; bases not matched to a gene: 3. CDR1 is SGDLS and CDR2 is YYNGEE in the germline V gene. The CDR3 spells CASSVQGAGYGYTF. The CDR3, as DNA: TGTGCCAGCAGCGTACAGGGGGCGGGCTATGGCTACACCTTC.